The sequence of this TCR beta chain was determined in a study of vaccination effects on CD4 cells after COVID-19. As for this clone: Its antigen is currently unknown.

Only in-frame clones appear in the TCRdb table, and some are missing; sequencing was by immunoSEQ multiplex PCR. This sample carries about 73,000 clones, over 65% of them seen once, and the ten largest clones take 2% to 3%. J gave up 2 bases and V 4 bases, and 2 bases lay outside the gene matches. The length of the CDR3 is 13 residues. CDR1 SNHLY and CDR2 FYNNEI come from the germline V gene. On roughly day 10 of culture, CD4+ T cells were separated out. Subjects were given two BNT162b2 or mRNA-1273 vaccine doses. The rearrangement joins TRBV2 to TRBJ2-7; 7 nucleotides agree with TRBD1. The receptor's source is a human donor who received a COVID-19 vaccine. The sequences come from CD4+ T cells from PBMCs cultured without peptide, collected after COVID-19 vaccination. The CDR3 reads CASSGDRTYEQYV. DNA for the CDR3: TGTGCCAGCAGTGGGGACAGAACCTACGAGCAGTACGTC.